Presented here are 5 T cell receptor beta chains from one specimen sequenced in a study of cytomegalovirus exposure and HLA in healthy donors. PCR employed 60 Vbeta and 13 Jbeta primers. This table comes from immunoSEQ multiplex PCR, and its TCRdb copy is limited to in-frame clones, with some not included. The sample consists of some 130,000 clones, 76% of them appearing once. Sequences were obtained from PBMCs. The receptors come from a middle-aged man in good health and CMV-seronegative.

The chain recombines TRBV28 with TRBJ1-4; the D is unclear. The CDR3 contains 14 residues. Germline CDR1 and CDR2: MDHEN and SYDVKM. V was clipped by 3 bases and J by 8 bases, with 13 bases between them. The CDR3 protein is CASSFAGKEEKLFF. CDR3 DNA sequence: TGTGCCAGCAGTTTTGCCGGGAAGGAGGAAAAACTGTTTTTT.

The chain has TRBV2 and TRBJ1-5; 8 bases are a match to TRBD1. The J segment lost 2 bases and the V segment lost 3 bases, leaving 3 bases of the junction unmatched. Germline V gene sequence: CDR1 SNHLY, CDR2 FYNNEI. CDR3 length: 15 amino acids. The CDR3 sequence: CASSEEGQGNQPQHF. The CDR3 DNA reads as TGTGCCAGCAGTGAGGAGGGACAGGGCAATCAGCCCCAGCATTTT.

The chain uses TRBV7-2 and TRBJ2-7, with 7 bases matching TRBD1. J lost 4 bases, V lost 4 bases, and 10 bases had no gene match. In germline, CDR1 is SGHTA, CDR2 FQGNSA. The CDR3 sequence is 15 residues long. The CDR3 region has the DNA TGTGCCAGCAGCTCCTCCGGGACAGCAGAATACGAGCAGTACTTC. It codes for CASSSSGTAEYEQYF.

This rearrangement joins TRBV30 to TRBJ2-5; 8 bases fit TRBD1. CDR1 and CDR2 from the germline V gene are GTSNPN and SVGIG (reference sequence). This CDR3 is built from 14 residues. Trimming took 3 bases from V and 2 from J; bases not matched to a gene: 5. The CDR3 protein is CAWRGQGRQETQYF. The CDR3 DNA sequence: TGTGCCTGGAGAGGACAGGGACGGCAAGAGACCCAGTACTTC.

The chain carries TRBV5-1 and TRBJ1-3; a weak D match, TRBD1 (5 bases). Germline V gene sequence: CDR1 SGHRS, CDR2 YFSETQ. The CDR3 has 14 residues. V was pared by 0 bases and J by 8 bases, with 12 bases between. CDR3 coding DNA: TGCGCCAGCAGCTTGGCAGGGAGGGCGGACACCATATATTTT. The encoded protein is CASSLAGRADTIYF.